This T cell receptor beta chain appears in the sequencing data of a study of blood T cells in healthy people across ages. The study's findings and limits: Age showed a roughly linear inverse relationship with TCR beta diversity per million T cells. Donors of long life had a larger count of naive CD4+ cells and greater diversity than aged donors. Unsorted PBMCs blocked a conclusive comparison of naive and antigen-experienced cells.

The use of a sample-barcoded 5' primer and a J-beta primer mix characterized a second PCR of roughly 6 to 11 cycles. TCRdb redid the calling of the 5' RACE reads with MiXCR, one entry per CDR3 protein. Counted here are about 1,400,000 distinct CDR3 sequences, 55% to 75% occurring once; the ten biggest clones make up about 6.3%. About this clonotype itself: Its antigen is undetermined.

The germline V and J ends were trimmed by 0 bases and 8 bases, with 16 bases remaining between them. Germline CDR1 and CDR2: SGHVS and FQNEAQ. The CDR3 length is 16 residues. This TCR was sampled from a man between 18 and 29 years old in good health. The chain joins TRBV7-8 to TRBJ1-4; D not resolved. Sequencing input: blood. The CDR3 region is CASSLARTTAAEKLFF. In nucleotides, the CDR3 is TGTGCCAGCAGCTTAGCCCGGACTACGGCGGCGGAAAAACTGTTTTTT.